The 19 T cell receptor beta chains in this list originate from one sample, sequenced in a study of T cells in women clearing cervical HPV infection. The method was immunoSEQ multiplex PCR; TCRdb's version includes in-frame clones alone and lacks a portion of them. This repertoire includes under 30,000 clones. Sample: blood buffy coat. These receptors all come from a woman aged 18 to 75 with a cervical HPV16 infection that either progressed to CIN3+ or cleared (not recorded which).

A note on this clone: The read ends 3 residues shy of where the CDR3 ends; the end is completed using the germline J gene. The chain recombines TRBV5-1 with TRBJ1-6; D gene unclear. The germline CDR1 and CDR2 sequences are SGHRS and YFSETQ. V was trimmed by 0 bases and J by 8 bases, leaving 9 bases between them. This CDR3 contains 14 residues. CDR3 DNA (partial): TGCGCCAGCAGCTTGGGAGGGTTTGATTCACCC. It is translated as CASSLGGFDSP. In full, the CDR3 is CASSLGGFDSPLHF.

Worth noting for this clone: Sequencing ends 3 residues short of the CDR3 end; the germline J gene provides the rest. The chain is built from TRBV19 and TRBJ1-2, with 7 bases fitting TRBD1. Germline trimming cut 5 bases from V and 7 bases from J; bases unmatched to any gene: 13. Per germline, CDR1 LNHDA and CDR2 SQIVND (reference sequence). The CDR3 has 15 residues. The CDR3 is CASSRTGQRISGYTF. Partial CDR3 DNA: TGTGCCAGTAGTCGAACGGGACAGCGCATTAGTGGC.

About this clone: Read sequence stops 3 residues before the CDR3 end, and the germline J gene provides the missing end. This chain uses TRBV19 with TRBJ2-3; 9 bases fit TRBD1. CDR3 size: 15 residues. Germline lookup yields CDR1 LNHDA and CDR2 SQIVND (reference sequence). V lost 5 bases and J lost 2; bases outside the gene matches: 5. The CDR3 loop reads CASSADRGITDTQYF. Partial CDR3 DNA: TGTGCCAGTAGTGCGGACAGGGGTATCACAGATACG. Using reference TRBV19 and TRBJ2-3 for the parts outside the CDR3, the full variable domain is DGGITQSPKYLFRKEGQNVTLSCEQNLNHDAMYWYRQDPGQGLRLIYYSQIVNDFQKGDIAEGYSVSREKKESFPLTVTSAQKNPTAFYLCASSADRGITDTQYFGPGTRLTVL.

Points on this clone: The CDR3 end lies 3 residues beyond the end of the read and is filled in from the germline J gene. This chain connects TRBV7-9 to TRBJ1-2; D call uncertain. The CDR3 contains 13 residues. The germline gives CDR1 SEHNR, CDR2 FQNEAQ (reference sequence). The part of the CDR3 DNA that was read is TGTGCCAGCAATAGCGGGAGAATAAATGAC. It codes for CASNSGRIND. Given in full, the CDR3 is CASNSGRINDYTF. Combining the CDR3 with reference TRBV7-9 and TRBJ1-2 gives the whole variable domain DTGVSQNPRHKITKRGQNVTFRCDPISEHNRLYWYRQTLGQGPEFLTYFQNEAQLEKSRLLSDRFSAERPKGSFSTLEIQRTEQGDSAMYLCASNSGRINDYTFGSGTRLTVV.

A remark on this clone: The read terminates 3 residues before the CDR3 end, so the remaining end is supplied by the germline J gene. The V and J genes are TRBV5-1 and TRBJ1-6; D uncertain. V was trimmed by 0 bases and J by 0 bases, leaving 7 bases between them. The CDR3 extends over 16 amino acids. Per the germline V gene, CDR1 is SGHRS and CDR2 is YFSETQ. The part of the CDR3 DNA that was read is TGCGCCAGCAGCTTGGACGACAACTCCTATAATTCACCC. Amino acid sequence: CASSLDDNSYNSP. The complete CDR3 protein is CASSLDDNSYNSPLHF. Full variable domain (outside the CDR3, taken from reference TRBV5-1 and TRBJ1-6): KAGVTQTPRYLIKTRGQQVTLSCSPISGHRSVSWYQQTPGQGLQFLFEYFSETQRNKGNFPGRFSGRQFSNSRSEMNVSTLELGDSALYLCASSLDDNSYNSPLHFGNGTRLTVT.

Concerning this clone itself: The CDR3 end falls 3 residues outside the read, so it is completed with the germline J gene. The chain has TRBV5-5 and TRBJ1-5; tentatively, D is TRBD1 (5 bases). Trimming pared 0 bases from V and 1 base from J, leaving 8 bases between. This CDR3 region has 15 residues. Per the germline V gene, CDR1 is SGHKS and CDR2 is YYEKEE (reference sequence). CDR3 bases read: TGTGCCAGCAGCTTGGCAGGGATCAGCAATCAGCCC. The encoded protein is CASSLAGISNQP. The CDR3 reads in full as CASSLAGISNQPQHF.

In the case of this clone: Read sequence stops 3 residues before the CDR3 end, and the germline J gene provides the missing end. The V gene is TRBV7-2, the J gene TRBJ2-5; weak D call: TRBD2 (6 bases). Germline V gene lookup returns CDR1 SGHTA and CDR2 FQGNSA. This CDR3 comprises 15 residues. The V end was cut by 0 bases, the J end by 2 bases, with 10 bases between. CDR3 residues: CASSLARGRQETQYF. Incomplete CDR3 DNA: TGTGCCAGCAGCTTAGCGCGGGGCAGGCAAGAGACC.

Concerning this clone itself: The read ends 3 residues before the CDR3 terminus; that terminus is restored from the germline J gene. The V gene is TRBV4-1, the J gene TRBJ2-3, with TRBD2 matching 11 bases. The CDR3 totals 17 residues. The germline V gene has CDR1 MGHRA and CDR2 YSYEKL. V gave up 2 bases and J gave up 3 bases; unmatched junction bases: 7. CDR3 DNA, as far as it was read: TGCGCCAGCAGCCAACTAGCGGGGGGCGATACTACAGATACG. The encoded protein is CASSQLAGGDTTDT. The full CDR3 sequence reads CASSQLAGGDTTDTQYF.

About this clone: The DNA ends 3 residues before the CDR3 does, and the rest of the CDR3 is filled in from the germline J gene. This sequence joins TRBV5-1 and TRBJ2-5; 7 bases match TRBD2. Germline CDR1 is SGHRS and CDR2 is YFSETQ. The trim removed 2 bases at V and 2 bases at J, leaving 6 bases unmatched. CDR3 length equals 15 residues. CDR3 sequence: CASSLRGGEQETQYF. Incomplete CDR3 DNA: TGCGCCAGCAGCTTACGCGGGGGAGAACAAGAGACC.

In the case of this clone: The sequence runs out 3 residues before the end of the CDR3; the remainder is reconstructed from the germline J gene. The chain combines TRBV19 with TRBJ2-2; no clear D. The germline V gene encodes CDR1 LNHDA and CDR2 SQIVND (reference sequence). The CDR3 has 15 residues. The part of the CDR3 DNA that was read is TGTGCCAGTACTTATCAAATTTCAACTAATGAAAAG. This codes for CASTYQISTNEK. From start to end, the CDR3 is CASTYQISTNEKLFF. The whole variable domain, filled in from reference TRBV19 and TRBJ2-2, reads DGGITQSPKYLFRKEGQNVTLSCEQNLNHDAMYWYRQDPGQGLRLIYYSQIVNDFQKGDIAEGYSVSREKKESFPLTVTSAQKNPTAFYLCASTYQISTNEKLFFGEGSRLTVL.

Comments on this clone: The read is 3 residues too short to cover the CDR3 end, so that end is filled in from the germline J gene. The rearrangement joins TRBV5-1 to TRBJ2-1, with 12 bases that match TRBD2. Germline V lookup: CDR1 SGHRS, CDR2 YFSETQ. The CDR3 covers 18 residues. The junction had 6 bases not matched to a gene; V was cut back by 1 base and J by 1 base. The sequenced part of the CDR3 DNA is TGCGCCAGCAGCTTGCTCGCTAGCGGGGGGGCATCCTACAATGAG. Residues: CASSLLASGGASYNE. The whole CDR3 sequence is CASSLLASGGASYNEQFF.

Note on this clone: The read terminates 3 residues before the CDR3 end, so the remaining end is supplied by the germline J gene. The V call is TRBV20-1, the J call TRBJ1-3, with D hard to call. This CDR3 has 16 amino acids. The germline V gene encodes CDR1 DFQATT and CDR2 SNEGSKA (reference sequence). Deletions cut 0 bases from V and 0 bases from J, with 12 bases between. Here the CDR3 reads CSARDRVFGSGNTIYF. Incomplete CDR3 DNA: TGCAGTGCTAGAGATCGGGTTTTCGGCTCTGGAAACACC.

Concerning this clone: The CDR3 is cut off 3 residues early in the read; its end comes from the germline J gene. The rearrangement joins TRBV2 to TRBJ1-1, with D tentatively TRBD1 (6 bases). Trimming removed 6 bases at V and 0 bases at J, with 11 bases between. CDR1 is SNHLY, CDR2 FYNNEI, per germline. The CDR3 covers 14 residues. The covered CDR3 bases are TGTGCCAGCAGCTGGGACACCGTGAACACTGAA. It translates to CASSWDTVNTE. The whole CDR3 sequence is CASSWDTVNTEAFF.

This chain's CDR3 is CASSVGQGVNSPLHF. CDR3 DNA (partial): TGTGCCAGCAGCGTAGGACAGGGGGTCAATTCACCC. The chain links TRBV9 to TRBJ1-6, with 9 bases lining up with TRBD1. The sequence runs out 3 residues before the end of the CDR3; the remainder is reconstructed from the germline J gene. CDR3 size: 15 residues. Germline values: CDR1 SGDLS, CDR2 YYNGEE. Losses at the gene ends were 0 bases for V and 7 bases for J; bases not matched to a gene: 2.

Comment on this clone: The read stops 3 residues short of the end of the CDR3; the missing end is completed from the germline J gene. V and J are TRBV10-2 and TRBJ1-2, with D perhaps matching TRBD1 (6 bases). Between the trimmed V and J ends, which lost 6 bases and 3 bases, there was a span of 11 bases. Germline CDR1 and CDR2: WSHSY and SAAADI. The CDR3 totals 13 residues. CDR3 DNA, as far as it was read: TGCGCCAGCAGCAGGGGAGAGGACTATGGC. Its protein is CASSRGEDYG. The entire CDR3 sequence reads CASSRGEDYGYTF.

On this clone itself: The read ends 3 residues early relative to the CDR3; the germline J gene fills the gap. The V call is TRBV19, the J call TRBJ1-5, with D possibly matching TRBD1 (6 bases). This CDR3 spans 15 amino acids. The V gene lost 10 bases and the J gene lost 4 bases, with 20 bases spanning the gap. In germline, CDR1 is LNHDA, CDR2 SQIVND (reference sequence). The CDR3 here is CATSTGEQGNQPQHF. CDR3 DNA (partial): TGTGCCACCTCTACCGGGGAACAGGGAAATCAGCCC. Full variable domain (rest looked up from reference TRBV19 and TRBJ1-5): DGGITQSPKYLFRKEGQNVTLSCEQNLNHDAMYWYRQDPGQGLRLIYYSQIVNDFQKGDIAEGYSVSREKKESFPLTVTSAQKNPTAFYLCATSTGEQGNQPQHFGDGTRLSIL.

CDR3 region: CASSDDRGNTEAFF. CDR3 DNA, as far as it was read: TGTGCCAGCAGTGACGACAGGGGAAACACTGAA. V usage is TRBV6-4 and J usage is TRBJ1-1; 8 bases match TRBD1. The missing CDR3 end, 3 residues past where the read stops, is filled in from the germline J gene. Germline V gene sequence: CDR1 MRHNA, CDR2 SNTAGT. Losses at the gene ends were 2 bases for V and 2 bases for J; bases not matched to a gene: 1. The CDR3 is 14 amino acids.

With respect to this clone: The sequenced fragment ends 3 residues before the CDR3 boundary, so the rest is inferred from the germline J gene. The chain links TRBV5-6 to TRBJ1-4; the D is unclear. Looked up from germline, CDR1 is SGHDT and CDR2 is YYEEEE. The CDR3 has 12 residues. Partial CDR3 DNA: TGTGCCAGCCTCGCGGTATCTTCACCA. This translates into CASLAVSSP. The entire CDR3 sequence reads CASLAVSSPLFF.

As concerns this clone: The sequence runs out 3 residues before the end of the CDR3; the remainder is reconstructed from the germline J gene. The chain recombines TRBV7-6 with TRBJ1-5; D gene uncertain. V shed 1 base and J shed 0 bases, with 4 bases lying between them. CDR3 length: 14 amino acids. Germline CDR1 SGHVS, CDR2 FNYEAQ. The CDR3 sequence is CASSLGASNQPQHF. Incomplete CDR3 DNA: TGTGCCAGCAGCTTAGGGGCTAGCAATCAGCCC.